One and the same sample provided the 16 T cell receptor beta chains below, sequenced in a study of metastatic and nonmetastatic thyroid tumors. TCRdb re-analyzed the PCR reads through MiXCR. The sample contains around 26,000 clones, 20% to 25% of which appear only once. No patient received treatment before thyroid surgery. Sample: adjacent normal tissue. These receptors came from a female donor with papillary thyroid cancer or a benign thyroid nodule (not recorded which). Some clones in this sample may be carry-over from other donors' samples.

At least ten counts were recorded for this clone. This sample includes further DNA sequences coding for the same CDR3. The genes are TRBV29-1 and TRBJ2-7, with unresolved D. CDR1 and CDR2 from the germline V gene are SQVTM and ANQGSEA. The CDR3 is 12 residues long. Trimming pared 2 bases from V and 7 bases from J, leaving 12 bases between. The CDR3 DNA sequence: TGCAGCGTTGAAAAAAAGGGTCGGGAGCAGTACTTC. It translates to CSVEKKGREQYF.

This clone was detected ten times or more. This chain links TRBV20-1 with TRBJ2-4; D is uncertain. With 5 bases removed from V and 11 bases from J, the gap between germline ends came to 16 bases. The CDR3 is 12 amino acids. Germline values: CDR1 DFQATT, CDR2 SNEGSKA (reference sequence). The CDR3: CSADRSRGVQYF. The CDR3 nucleotides read TGCAGTGCTGACCGCTCTAGAGGCGTTCAGTACTTC.

About this clone: An end of the junction differs from the germline gene, which may be a read error. The rearrangement joins TRBV27 to TRBJ2-7, with D maybe TRBD1 (5 bases). The CDR3 runs to 13 residues. Germline V gene data show CDR1 as MNHEY and CDR2 as SMNVEV (reference sequence). In nucleotides, the CDR3 is TGTGTCAGCATGGGGCGCACAGACTACGAGCAGTACTTC. This sequence encodes CVSMGRTDYEQYF.

This chain uses TRBV27 with TRBJ2-3; D gene ambiguous. V lost 2 bases and J 0 bases, leaving 6 bases between the germline ends. Germline V gives CDR1 MNHEY, CDR2 SMNVEV (reference sequence). The CDR3 contains 14 residues. The CDR3 sequence: CASSLTESTDTQYF. The CDR3 DNA is TGTGCCAGCAGTTTAACAGAGAGCACAGATACGCAGTATTTT.

Remarks on this clone: One junction end disagrees with the germline gene, perhaps due to a read error. The rearrangement links TRBV7-9 to TRBJ2-1, with 8 bases that match TRBD2. The CDR3 length is 14 residues. Germline V gene lookup returns CDR1 SEHNR and CDR2 FQNEAQ (reference sequence). The CDR3 reads CAGSGKRGNNERFF. In DNA, the CDR3 is TGTGCCGGCTCCGGGAAGCGGGGGAACAATGAGCGGTTCTTC.

Details on this clone: Sequence at one end of the junction differs from germline and may be a read error. The rearrangement joins TRBV7-3 to TRBJ2-3; no firm D call. Germline V gene lookup returns CDR1 SGHTA and CDR2 FQGTGA. There are 13 residues in the CDR3. CDR3 nucleotide sequence: TGTGCCAGCTGCTTGTTCGGAACAGATACGCAGTATTTT. Its protein is CASCLFGTDTQYF.

This chain links TRBV27 with TRBJ2-7; perhaps TRBD2 as D (7 bases). V lost 8 bases and J 5 bases, leaving 22 bases between the germline ends. This CDR3 is built from 15 residues. Per germline, CDR1 MNHEY and CDR2 SMNVEV (reference sequence). The CDR3 sequence: CASRPALAGDNEQYF. For the CDR3, the DNA is TGTGCCAGCCGCCCAGCCCTGGCGGGGGACAACGAGCAGTACTTC.

This clone was counted a few times. The chain recombines TRBV6-1 with TRBJ2-7; TRBD1 matches 8 bases. The CDR3 is made up of 15 amino acids. The trim removed 6 bases at V and 0 bases at J, leaving 7 bases unmatched. Germline CDR1 reads MNHNS; CDR2 reads SASEGT. For the CDR3, the DNA is TGTGCCAGCAGACCCGGGACAGGCCCCTCCTACGAGCAGTACTTC. It codes for CASRPGTGPSYEQYF.

V is TRBV11-3 and J is TRBJ2-7; TRBD1 aligns across 8 bases. The CDR3 consists of 14 residues. V shed 1 base, J shed 5 bases, and the junction held 4 bases outside the gene matches. Germline values: CDR1 SGHNT, CDR2 YENEEA. The CDR3 region has the DNA TGTGCCAGCAGCTTAGGGTCAGGGGGCGACGAGCAGTACTTC. Translation: CASSLGSGGDEQYF.

There are many counts of this clone. The chain is built from TRBV4-3 and TRBJ1-5; D remains ambiguous. Trimming left V 0 bases short and J 4 bases short, with 10 bases between. CDR3 length: 15 amino acids. Germline CDR1 reads LGHNA; CDR2 reads YSLEER. The CDR3 region is CASSQESAGNQPQHF. For the CDR3, the DNA is TGCGCCAGCAGCCAAGAATCCGCCGGGAATCAGCCCCAGCATTTT.

This clone was seen only a few times. This same CDR3 is encoded by further DNA sequences in the sample. The V call is TRBV12-3 or TRBV12-4, the J call TRBJ1-5, with TRBD1 matching over 8 bases. Unmatched junction bases numbered 12, after V lost 9 bases and J lost 5 bases. The CDR3 totals 15 residues. CDR3 loop: CASRTGTGAYQPQHF. Written as DNA, the CDR3 is TGTGCCAGTAGAACAGGGACAGGTGCCTATCAGCCCCAGCATTTT.

A remark on this clone: The junction departs from germline at one end; a sequencing error may be responsible. The chain carries TRBV6-1 and TRBJ2-7; D possibly matches TRBD1 or TRBD2 (5 bases each). The CDR3 extends over 16 amino acids. CDR1 is MNHNS, CDR2 SASEGT, per germline. The CDR3 nucleotides are TGTGCCAGCGGTGAAATCCGGGACGGAAACTGGGACGAGCAGTACTTC. It specifies CASGEIRDGNWDEQYF.

This clone was observed at least ten times. The rearrangement joins TRBV30 to TRBJ2-4, with D unresolved. Per the germline V gene, CDR1 is GTSNPN and CDR2 is SVGIG (reference sequence). This CDR3 spans 14 amino acids. V lost 2 bases to trimming and J lost 0 bases, with 8 bases between them. The CDR3 sequence: CAWSKGLAKNIQYF. CDR3 bases: TGTGCCTGGAGTAAGGGTCTAGCCAAAAACATTCAGTACTTC. The full variable domain, in which reference TRBV30 and TRBJ2-4 provide the parts outside the CDR3, is SQTIHQWPATLVQPVGSPLSLECTVEGTSNPNLYWYRQAAGRGLQLLFYSVGIGQISSEVPQNLSASRPQDRQFILSSKKLLLSDSGFYLCAWSKGLAKNIQYFGAGTRLSVL.

Only a few counts were recorded for this clone. The CDR3 sequence is CASMKIAAPQETQYF. The DNA for the CDR3 is TGTGCCAGCATGAAGATAGCCGCCCCCCAAGAGACCCAGTACTTC. This chain connects TRBV6-1 to TRBJ2-5, with D unclear. This CDR3 is built from 15 residues. The ends were cut back, 7 bases at V and 1 base at J, with 16 bases in the middle. Germline loops: CDR1 MNHNS, CDR2 SASEGT.

This clone was seen more than once but under ten times. A clone one base away is much larger, so this may be a read error. This specimen includes other DNA sequences encoding the same CDR3. This chain connects TRBV18 to TRBJ2-2; D is perhaps TRBD2 (6 bases). This CDR3 comprises 17 residues. Per germline, CDR1 KGHSH and CDR2 LQKENI. CDR3 nucleotides: TGCGCCAGCTCACCACTTTTCCGGCGAGGACTAACCGGGGAGCTGTTTTTT. Its protein is CASSPLFRRGLTGELFF.

The rearrangement links TRBV6-2 or TRBV6-3 to TRBJ2-7, with D possibly being TRBD1 or TRBD2 (5 bases each). The V and J ends lost 5 bases and 3 bases respectively, with 17 bases between them. The CDR3 sequence is 15 residues long. Germline CDR1 is MNHEY and CDR2 is SVGEGT. In DNA form, the CDR3 reads TGTGCCAGCAGTCTCCGGGACCTACGTCTCTACGAGCAGTACTTC. Translated, it gives CASSLRDLRLYEQYF.